A single TCR beta chain is shown here with its context. The CDR3 totals 17 residues. V lost 0 bases, J lost 4 bases, and 15 bases lay in between. CDR1 and CDR2 (germline): SGHNT, YENEEA. The entry originates in a study of blood T cell repertoires in COVID-19. On the study more broadly: T cells, B-cell-depleted T cells, or PBMCs provided the cDNA or gDNA that served as material.

Original analysis: Reference gene primers were amplified, and this amplification served to estimate nucleated cell counts. The method was immunoSEQ multiplex PCR; TCRdb's version includes in-frame clones alone and lacks a portion of them. From that table come the V and J calls and clone size; the DNA was used to work out D and trimming. The table shows 240,000 or so clones, with about 88% occurring only once. The chain carries TRBV11-3 and TRBJ2-2; D unresolved. This sequence originates from a woman aged 70 to 79 with active or convalescent COVID-19. Source material: peripheral blood. The CDR3 sequence: CASSLDLQLNPTGELFF. The CDR3 DNA follows: TGTGCCAGCAGCTTAGACCTACAGCTAAACCCCACCGGGGAGCTGTTTTTT.